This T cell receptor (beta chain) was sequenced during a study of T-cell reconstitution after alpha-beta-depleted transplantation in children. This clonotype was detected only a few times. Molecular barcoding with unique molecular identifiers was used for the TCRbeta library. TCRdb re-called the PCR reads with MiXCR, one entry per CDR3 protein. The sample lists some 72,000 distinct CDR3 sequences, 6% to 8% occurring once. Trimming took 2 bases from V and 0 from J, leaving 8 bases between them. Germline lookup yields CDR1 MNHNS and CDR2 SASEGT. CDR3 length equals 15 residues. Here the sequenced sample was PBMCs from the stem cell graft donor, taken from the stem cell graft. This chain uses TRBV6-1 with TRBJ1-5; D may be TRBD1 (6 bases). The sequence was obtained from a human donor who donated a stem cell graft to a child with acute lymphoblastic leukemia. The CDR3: CASSESDSSNQPQHF. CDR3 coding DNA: TGTGCCAGCAGTGAATCGGACAGTAGCAATCAGCCCCAGCATTTT.